This TCR beta chain was retrieved from a study of T cells after yellow fever vaccination. From the 5' RACE reads, TCRdb called clonotypes with MiXCR, one entry per CDR3 protein. The table lists about 99,000 distinct CDR3 sequences, approximately 6.3% of them singletons. A few counts support this clonotype. The TCR sequence derives from a man younger than 35 who received the YFV17D yellow fever vaccine. Specimen: CD8+ T cells sorted from PBMCs, collected 10 days after the yellow fever booster vaccination.

CDR3 amino acids: CASRPTGVEETQYF. For the CDR3, the DNA is TGTGCCAGCAGGCCGACAGGGGTTGAAGAGACCCAGTACTTC. J is TRBJ2-5 and V is TRBV5-4, with 8 bases matching TRBD1. Germline loops: CDR1 SGHNT, CDR2 YYREEE (reference sequence). The length of the CDR3 is 14 residues. The J segment lost 3 bases and the V segment lost 5 bases, leaving 6 bases of the junction unmatched.